Following are 18 T cell receptor beta chains from one sample sequenced in a study of vaccination effects on CD4 cells after COVID-19. These TCRs are of unknown antigen specificity. Following an approximately eleven-day culture, CD4+ T cells were purified. Everyone in the study got two shots of either the BNT162b2 or mRNA-1273 vaccine. Some clones are missing from TCRdb's copy, which holds only in-frame ones; the method was immunoSEQ multiplex PCR. In the table there are roughly 40,000 clones, around 73% of which are singletons. The sample in question was CD4+ T cells from PBMCs cultured without peptide, obtained after COVID-19 vaccination. These receptors all stem from a human donor who received a COVID-19 vaccine.

The chain employs TRBV18 and TRBJ1-4; the D is unclear. In germline, CDR1 is KGHSH, CDR2 LQKENI. The CDR3 has 13 residues. Deletions cut 1 base from V and 6 bases from J, with 6 bases between. CDR3 protein: CASSPQGDEKLFF. Here the CDR3 DNA reads TGTGCCAGCTCACCACAGGGAGATGAAAAACTGTTTTTT.

The chain joins TRBV7-2 to TRBJ2-7; TRBD2 matches at 7 bases. Germline V gene data show CDR1 as SGHTA and CDR2 as FQGNSA. Unmatched junction bases numbered 6, after V lost 8 bases and J lost 2 bases. This CDR3 contains 13 residues. The CDR3 loop reads CASRGAGAYEQYF. The CDR3 nucleotides are TGTGCCAGCCGAGGCGCGGGGGCCTACGAGCAGTACTTC.

V gene TRBV28 combines with J gene TRBJ2-7, with D perhaps TRBD2 (5 bases). Trimming cost V 2 bases and J 9 bases, with 11 bases left between them. Germline V CDR1 and CDR2: MDHEN, SYDVKM. The CDR3 runs to 12 residues. The CDR3 region has the DNA TGTGCCAGCAGTTTAAGCGGCCCTGGGCAGTACTTC. Protein sequence: CASSLSGPGQYF.

This rearrangement joins TRBV29-1 to TRBJ1-1, with unresolved D. The CDR3 extends over 10 amino acids. V gave up 6 bases and J gave up 2 bases, with 4 bases separating them. Germline CDR1 is SQVTM and CDR2 is ANQGSEA. The CDR3 nucleotides are TGCAGCGTCCAAAACACTGAAGCTTTCTTT. As protein: CSVQNTEAFF.

This chain connects TRBV3-1 (or the pseudogene TRBV3-2) to TRBJ2-5; D remains ambiguous. This CDR3 spans 12 amino acids. Per germline, CDR1 LGHDT and CDR2 YNNKEL (reference sequence). V was shortened by 1 base and J by 5 bases, with 5 bases between the two germline ends. CDR3 protein: CASSQVDETQYF. In DNA form, the CDR3 reads TGTGCCAGCAGCCAAGTAGATGAGACCCAGTACTTC.

The rearrangement links TRBV18 to TRBJ1-1, with D perhaps matching TRBD1 (6 bases). This CDR3 has 17 residues. Germline CDR1 reads KGHSH; CDR2 reads LQKENI. V lost 1 base and J 4 bases, leaving 19 bases between the germline ends. For the CDR3, the DNA is TGTGCCAGCTCACCACTAACCGATGGACAGATGGGCACTGAAGCTTTCTTT. Protein product: CASSPLTDGQMGTEAFF.

V is TRBV29-1 and J is TRBJ1-5; TRBD1 matches at 7 bases. The V and J ends lost 7 bases and 4 bases, in that order; junction bases with no gene match: 10. This CDR3 is built from 14 residues. Germline V gives CDR1 SQVTM, CDR2 ANQGSEA. CDR3 residues: CSAWEGARNQPQHF. DNA for the CDR3: TGCAGCGCCTGGGAGGGGGCCAGGAATCAGCCCCAGCATTTT.

V is TRBV7-5 and J is TRBJ2-7. TRBV7-5 is annotated as a pseudogene. The CDR3 consists of 14 residues. The CDR3: CVRSFATTPYEQYF. Here the CDR3 DNA reads TGTGTCAGAAGCTTTGCCACCACCCCCTACGAGCAGTACTTC.

The chain joins TRBV6-1 to TRBJ2-5; D ambiguous. Trimming left V 1 base short and J 7 bases short, with 10 bases between. The CDR3 is 13 residues long. CDR1 and CDR2 from the germline V gene are MNHNS and SASEGT. CDR3 sequence reads: CASSEGAVATQYF. The CDR3 DNA follows: TGTGCCAGCAGTGAAGGGGCAGTGGCGACCCAGTACTTC.

The chain employs TRBV10-1 and TRBJ2-7; D is uncertain. The CDR3 length is 13 residues. V shed 4 bases and J shed 3 bases, with 10 bases lying between them. Germline V CDR1 and CDR2: WNHNN, SYGVQD (reference sequence). For the CDR3, the DNA is TGCGCCAGCAGTGCCGCAGGTATCTACGAGCAGTACTTC. It codes for CASSAAGIYEQYF.

The genes are TRBV2 and TRBJ2-1; tentative D call: TRBD2 (5 bases). This CDR3 comprises 13 residues. Trimming took 4 bases from V and 9 from J, leaving 13 bases between them. CDR1 and CDR2 from the germline V gene are SNHLY and FYNNEI. The CDR3 DNA reads as TGTGCCAGCAGTGTATTAGAACTAGGTGAGCAGTTCTTC. Protein: CASSVLELGEQFF.

This clone is judged medium-sized. The gene calls are TRBV7-9 and TRBJ1-5, with D unclear. This CDR3 contains 17 residues. The V gene lost 5 bases and the J gene lost 5 bases, with 22 bases spanning the gap. From germline, CDR1 is SEHNR and CDR2 FQNEAQ (reference sequence). The CDR3 loop is CASSPIDWEGLDQPQHF. The DNA of the CDR3 is TGTGCCAGCAGCCCCATCGATTGGGAGGGTCTCGATCAGCCCCAGCATTTT.

The rearrangement uses TRBV19 and TRBJ1-6; TRBD1 matches at 7 bases. This CDR3 has 14 residues. V gave up 4 bases and J gave up 9 bases; unmatched junction bases: 6. Germline V lookup: CDR1 LNHDA, CDR2 SQIVND (reference sequence). The CDR3 nucleotides are TGTGCCAGTAGTACGACAGGGCAGGTTTCACCCCTCCACTTT. It codes for CASSTTGQVSPLHF.

This clone was detected a few times. CDR3 bases: TGTGCCAGTACTAGCGGAGTCCACACCGGGGAGCTGTTTTTT. Translated, it gives CASTSGVHTGELFF. The V gene is TRBV6-5, the J gene TRBJ2-2, with 8 positions matching TRBD2. The germline V gene encodes CDR1 MNHEY and CDR2 SVGAGI. After removal of 9 bases from V and 3 bases from J, the junction contained 6 bases not matched to a gene. CDR3 size: 14 residues.

This sequence joins TRBV2 and TRBJ1-2; D is unresolved. The CDR3 has 13 amino acids. Germline CDR1 and CDR2: SNHLY and FYNNEI. V was clipped by 5 bases and J by 8 bases, with 15 bases between them. The CDR3 DNA reads as TGTGCCAGCAGTAGCCGGGCCCAGAGCGGCTACACCTTC. Protein product: CASSSRAQSGYTF.

The genes are TRBV7-9 and TRBJ2-2; D is ambiguous. CDR3 length: 15 residues. Germline loops: CDR1 SEHNR, CDR2 FQNEAQ (reference sequence). Between the trimmed V and J ends, which lost 5 bases and 3 bases, there was a span of 13 bases. CDR3 sequence reads: CASSPGIRDTGELFF. Here the CDR3 DNA reads TGTGCCAGCAGCCCTGGGATACGCGACACCGGGGAGCTGTTTTTT. The variable domain in full, completed from reference TRBV7-9 and TRBJ2-2, reads DTGVSQNPRHKITKRGQNVTFRCDPISEHNRLYWYRQTLGQGPEFLTYFQNEAQLEKSRLLSDRFSAERPKGSFSTLEIQRTEQGDSAMYLCASSPGIRDTGELFFGEGSRLTVL.

This clone has only a few counts. This chain links TRBV25-1 with TRBJ1-1; 9 nucleotides line up with TRBD1. Germline CDR1 is MGHDK and CDR2 is SYGVNS. The V segment lost 7 bases and the J segment 11 bases; nucleotides outside the gene matches: 17. The CDR3 covers 15 residues. CDR3 loop: CASKPTGGAGGAAFF. The CDR3 nucleotides are TGTGCCAGCAAACCTACAGGGGGCGCGGGTGGAGCGGCTTTCTTT. Supplemented by reference TRBV25-1 and TRBJ1-1, the full variable domain reads EADIYQTPRYLVIGTGKKITLECSQTMGHDKMYWYQQDPGMELHLIHYSYGVNSTEKGDLSSESTVSRIRTEHFPLTLESARPSHTSQYLCASKPTGGAGGAAFFGQGTRLTVV.

The chain joins TRBV3-1 (or the pseudogene TRBV3-2) to TRBJ1-1; D may be TRBD1 (6 bases). Trimming pared 0 bases from V and 0 bases from J, leaving 8 bases between. The CDR3 sequence is 15 residues long. Germline CDR1 reads LGHDT; CDR2 reads YNNKEL (reference sequence). CDR3: CASSQEGTLNTEAFF. CDR3 nucleotide sequence: TGTGCCAGCAGCCAAGAGGGGACATTGAACACTGAAGCTTTCTTT.